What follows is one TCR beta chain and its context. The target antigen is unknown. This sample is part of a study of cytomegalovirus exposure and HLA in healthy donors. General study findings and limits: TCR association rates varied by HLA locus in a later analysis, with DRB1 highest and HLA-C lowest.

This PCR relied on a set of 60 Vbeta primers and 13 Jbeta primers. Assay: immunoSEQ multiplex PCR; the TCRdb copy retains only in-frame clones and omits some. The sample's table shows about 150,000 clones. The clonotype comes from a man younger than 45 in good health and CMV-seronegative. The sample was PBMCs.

The DNA of the CDR3 is TGTGCCAGCAGTGCACGGCGACTAGCGGGAGGAGCAGATACGCAGTATTTT. It yields the protein CASSARRLAGGADTQYF. The genes are TRBV6-1 and TRBJ2-3, with 13 bases lining up with TRBD2. The CDR3 is 17 amino acids. The junction had 8 bases not matched to a gene; V was cut back by 4 bases and J by 4 bases. CDR1 and CDR2 from the germline V gene are MNHNS and SASEGT.